One and the same sample provided the 19 T cell receptor beta chains below, sequenced in a study of blood T cell repertoires in COVID-19. Using immunoSEQ multiplex PCR, the repertoire was profiled, and TCRdb retains in-frame clones only, with some absent. The sample comprises approximately 330,000 clones, roughly 89% of which are singletons, and more than 7.5% rests with the top ten. Sequencing input: peripheral blood. These receptors all stem from a man aged 25 to 40 with COVID-19, enrolled during active disease.

This clone was detected only a few times. V is TRBV15 and J is TRBJ2-7, with TRBD1 matching over 7 bases. The CDR3 has 13 residues. Trimming removed 3 bases from V and 3 bases from J; junction bases left unmatched: 2. The V gene's germline CDR1 is LNHNV and CDR2 YYDKDF (reference sequence). The CDR3 nucleotides are TGTGCCACCAGCAGGCCAGGGGGCTACGAGCAGTACTTC. Translating it yields CATSRPGGYEQYF. The variable domain in full, completed from reference TRBV15 and TRBJ2-7, reads DAMVIQNPRYQVTQFGKPVTLSCSQTLNHNVMYWYQQKSSQAPKLLFHYYDKDFNNEADTPDNFQSRRPNTSFCFLDIRSPGLGDTAMYLCATSRPGGYEQYFGPGTRLTVT.

The CDR3 is CASSEGVGRGFSGNTIYF. CDR3 bases: TGTGCCAGCAGTGAGGGGGTGGGCAGGGGTTTCTCTGGAAACACCATATATTTT. This chain connects TRBV25-1 to TRBJ1-3, with D perhaps TRBD1 (6 bases). The CDR3 is 18 amino acids. V was shortened by 3 bases and J by 0 bases, with 18 bases between the two germline ends. From germline, CDR1 is MGHDK and CDR2 SYGVNS.

This clone was counted a few times. CDR3 coding DNA: TGTGCCACCAGTGATTTGCGCCCAGGGGTGAATGAGCAGTTCTTC. Amino acid sequence: CATSDLRPGVNEQFF. The chain is built from TRBV24-1 and TRBJ2-1; perhaps TRBD1 as D (6 bases). V was clipped by 0 bases and J by 7 bases, with 12 bases between them. This CDR3 spans 15 amino acids. Per germline, CDR1 KGHDR and CDR2 SFDVKD.

The V call is TRBV3-1 (or the pseudogene TRBV3-2), the J call TRBJ2-2; tentative D call: TRBD2 (5 bases). The CDR3 covers 13 residues. The germline gives CDR1 LGHDT, CDR2 YNNKEL (reference sequence). The V end lost 3 bases, the J end lost 4 bases, and 6 bases lay between the germline ends. The CDR3 sequence: CASSQRVTGELFF. CDR3 nucleotide sequence: TGTGCCAGCAGCCAGAGGGTCACCGGGGAGCTGTTTTTT.

The chain couples TRBV7-6 to TRBJ2-3; D is perhaps TRBD1 (6 bases). Deletions cut 4 bases from V and 3 bases from J, with 14 bases between. The germline gives CDR1 SGHVS, CDR2 FNYEAQ. The CDR3 contains 15 residues. CDR3 sequence reads: CASSWNTGLTDTQYF. CDR3 bases: TGTGCCAGCAGCTGGAATACAGGGTTGACAGATACGCAGTATTTT.

The CDR3, as DNA: TGCAGCGTTGGCGGGGCGGAGGAAAAACTGTTTTTT. This sequence encodes CSVGGAEEKLFF. V gene TRBV29-1 combines with J gene TRBJ1-4; perhaps TRBD1 as D (5 bases). Trimming stripped 4 bases from V and 8 bases from J, with 11 bases between. CDR3 length: 12 residues. From germline, CDR1 is SQVTM and CDR2 ANQGSEA.

The genes are TRBV2 and TRBJ2-5; 7 positions match TRBD1. Germline CDR1 and CDR2: SNHLY and FYNNEI. Trimming cost V 6 bases and J 5 bases; bases outside gene matches: 12. The length of the CDR3 is 15 residues. The CDR3: CASSFGQATFETQYF. In DNA, the CDR3 is TGTGCCAGCAGCTTCGGACAGGCTACATTCGAGACCCAGTACTTC. The full variable domain, rest sourced from reference TRBV2 and TRBJ2-5, is EPEVTQTPSHQVTQMGQEVILRCVPISNHLYFYWYRQILGQKVEFLVSFYNNEISEKSEIFDDQFSVERPDGSNFTLKIRSTKLEDSAMYFCASSFGQATFETQYFGPGTRLLVL.

The chain combines TRBV5-1 with TRBJ1-1; possible D gene TRBD1, 5 bases. Trimming removed 3 bases from V and 4 bases from J, with 10 bases in between. The CDR3 is 13 residues long. The germline V gene has CDR1 SGHRS and CDR2 YFSETQ. The CDR3 DNA sequence: TGCGCCAGCAGCTCAGGGTCAGCCACTGAAGCTTTCTTT. It codes for CASSSGSATEAFF. Filled out from reference TRBV5-1 and TRBJ1-1, the complete variable domain reads KAGVTQTPRYLIKTRGQQVTLSCSPISGHRSVSWYQQTPGQGLQFLFEYFSETQRNKGNFPGRFSGRQFSNSRSEMNVSTLELGDSALYLCASSSGSATEAFFGQGTRLTVV.

The chain's CDR3 is CASSPPMEGANEQYF. The CDR3 nucleotides are TGTGCCAGCAGTCCTCCGATGGAAGGGGCTAACGAGCAGTACTTC. The J gene is TRBJ2-7, the V gene TRBV6-1; TRBD1 might be the D (5 bases). The CDR3 is 15 amino acids. Trimming removed 5 bases at V and 5 bases at J, with 19 bases between. CDR1 is MNHNS and CDR2 is SASEGT in the germline V gene.

A remark on this clone: This sample also contains other DNA sequences that code for the same CDR3. The chain is built from TRBV9 and TRBJ1-5, with no clear D. Trimming left V 0 bases short and J 0 bases short, with 7 bases between. CDR3 size: 15 residues. Germline values: CDR1 SGDLS, CDR2 YYNGEE. The CDR3 DNA reads as TGTGCCAGCAGCGTAGGAAGTAGTAGCAATCAGCCCCAGCATTTT. The encoded protein is CASSVGSSSNQPQHF.

J is TRBJ2-7 and V is TRBV30; TRBD1 aligns across 9 bases. Trimming removed 0 bases from V and 3 bases from J; junction bases left unmatched: 3. This CDR3 is built from 14 residues. Germline V gene sequence: CDR1 GTSNPN, CDR2 SVGIG (reference sequence). CDR3: CAWSVDRGVYEQYF. The CDR3, as DNA: TGTGCCTGGAGTGTGGACAGGGGTGTCTACGAGCAGTACTTC. The full variable domain, in which reference TRBV30 and TRBJ2-7 provide the parts outside the CDR3, is SQTIHQWPATLVQPVGSPLSLECTVEGTSNPNLYWYRQAAGRGLQLLFYSVGIGQISSEVPQNLSASRPQDRQFILSSKKLLLSDSGFYLCAWSVDRGVYEQYFGPGTRLTVT.

V usage is TRBV6-2 or TRBV6-3 and J usage is TRBJ1-1, with D unresolved. The germline gives CDR1 MNHEY, CDR2 SVGEGT. V was shortened by 0 bases and J by 1 base, with 9 bases between the two germline ends. The CDR3 is 15 residues long. CDR3 nucleotide sequence: TGTGCCAGCAGTTACTCCCCCCGCAGGAACACTGAAGCTTTCTTT. This encodes CASSYSPRRNTEAFF.

The chain is built from TRBV19 and TRBJ1-5; 8 bases fit TRBD1. CDR1 LNHDA and CDR2 SQIVND come from the germline V gene (reference sequence). Trimming took 4 bases from V and 6 from J; bases not matched to a gene: 11. The CDR3 runs 16 residues. In nucleotides, the CDR3 is TGTGCCAGTAGTAACCGGGGTCAGGGGGCCAGTCAGCCCCAGCATTTT. Protein sequence: CASSNRGQGASQPQHF.

The gene calls are TRBV28 and TRBJ1-5; no reliable D call. CDR1 MDHEN and CDR2 SYDVKM come from the germline V gene. CDR3 length equals 14 residues. With 4 bases removed from V and 6 bases from J, the gap between germline ends came to 13 bases. This chain's CDR3 is CASSSRAGGQPQHF. The CDR3 DNA reads as TGTGCCAGCAGTTCCCGGGCGGGAGGTCAGCCCCAGCATTTT. Using reference TRBV28 and TRBJ1-5 for the parts outside the CDR3, the full variable domain is DVKVTQSSRYLVKRTGEKVFLECVQDMDHENMFWYRQDPGLGLRLIYFSYDVKMKEKGDIPEGYSVSREKKERFSLILESASTNQTSMYLCASSSRAGGQPQHFGDGTRLSIL.

V usage is TRBV7-9 and J usage is TRBJ1-1; D gene ambiguous. The CDR3 is made up of 12 amino acids. Trimming left V 2 bases short and J 6 bases short, with 7 bases between. Per the germline V gene, CDR1 is SEHNR and CDR2 is FQNEAQ (reference sequence). CDR3 loop: CASSLYGSEAFF. The CDR3 coding sequence is TGTGCCAGCAGCTTATACGGTTCTGAAGCTTTCTTT.

The chain is built from TRBV4-1 and TRBJ2-5; D call uncertain. V shed 2 bases and J shed 5 bases, with 9 bases lying between them. The CDR3 length is 13 residues. In germline, CDR1 is MGHRA, CDR2 YSYEKL. CDR3 in amino acids: CASSQILPETQYF. In nucleotides, the CDR3 is TGCGCCAGCAGCCAAATACTCCCGGAGACCCAGTACTTC.

The chain uses TRBV28 and TRBJ2-1; possible D gene TRBD2, 5 bases. The CDR3 is 14 residues long. Trimming cost V 5 bases and J 0 bases, with 8 bases left between them. Germline lookup yields CDR1 MDHEN and CDR2 SYDVKM. The CDR3 nucleotides read TGTGCCAGCAGTAGCGGTCCCTCCTACAATGAGCAGTTCTTC. Amino acids: CASSSGPSYNEQFF.

This clone was detected once. CDR3 bases: TGTGCCAGCAGTTTATCTGGCCGCAACTATTATGAAAAACTGTTTTTT. Protein: CASSLSGRNYYEKLFF. The rearrangement links TRBV27 to TRBJ1-4; no reliable D call. The CDR3 has 16 amino acids. V lost 0 bases, J lost 6 bases, and 14 bases lay in between. Germline CDR1 MNHEY, CDR2 SMNVEV (reference sequence). The entire variable domain, with the rest obtained from reference TRBV27 and TRBJ1-4, is as follows: EAQVTQNPRYLITVTGKKLTVTCSQNMNHEYMSWYRQDPGLGLRQIYYSMNVEVTDKGDVPEGYKVSRKEKRNFPLILESPSPNQTSLYFCASSLSGRNYYEKLFFGSGTQLSVL.

This clone was observed a single time. The rearrangement uses TRBV7-9 and TRBJ2-2; 10 bases fit TRBD2. CDR1 is SEHNR, CDR2 FQNEAQ, per germline (reference sequence). The CDR3 extends over 17 amino acids. V dropped 7 bases and J dropped 3; count of bases not matched to a gene: 11. Here the CDR3 reads CASTGRAGGPYTGELFF. CDR3 coding DNA: TGTGCCAGCACCGGGAGAGCGGGAGGGCCGTACACCGGGGAGCTGTTTTTT.